This passage covers 17 T cell receptor beta chains from one sample sequenced in a study of blood T cells in healthy people across ages. Using a J-beta primer mix together with a sample-barcoded 5' primer, a second PCR was run for about 6 to 12 cycles. TCRdb redid the calling of the 5' RACE reads with MiXCR, one entry per CDR3 protein. Found here are 500,000 to 650,000 distinct CDR3 sequences, 25% to 35% of them singletons; the top ten hold approximately 3.7%. The data were also submitted as part of a second study, on T cells of mothers and their children.

The sequencing sample was made of blood. The receptors derive from a boy aged 2 to 10 in good health.

The V and J genes are TRBV29-1 and TRBJ2-1; possibly TRBD2 for D (6 bases). The CDR3 is 16 residues long. Germline assignment: CDR1 SQVTM and CDR2 ANQGSEA. V was trimmed by 0 bases and J by 8 bases, leaving 20 bases between them. The CDR3 protein is CSVEDYMGGFVDEQFF. In DNA form, the CDR3 reads TGCAGCGTTGAAGACTACATGGGGGGATTTGTGGATGAGCAGTTCTTC.

This clonotype was seen a few times. V gene TRBV7-9 combines with J gene TRBJ2-2; D call uncertain. Trimming removed 1 base from V and 5 bases from J, with 8 bases in between. The CDR3 contains 14 residues. Germline CDR1 SEHNR, CDR2 FQNEAQ (reference sequence). CDR3 sequence: CASSLGEGTGELFF. CDR3 in DNA: TGTGCCAGCAGCTTAGGCGAAGGGACCGGGGAGCTGTTTTTT.

This clonotype occurred a few times. The chain couples TRBV6-1 to TRBJ1-4; possibly TRBD1 for D (5 bases). The V gene's germline CDR1 is MNHNS and CDR2 SASEGT. The CDR3 spans 13 residues. The ends were cut back, 6 bases at V and 6 bases at J, with 11 bases in the middle. The CDR3 sequence is CASRNRDYEKLFF. Written as DNA, the CDR3 is TGTGCCAGCAGGAACCGGGACTATGAAAAACTGTTTTTT.

As regards this clonotype: This may be a read error: a much more frequent sequence differs by one nucleotide. The chain carries TRBV7-2 and TRBJ2-1; the D is unclear. CDR3 size: 12 residues. Germline loops: CDR1 SGHTA, CDR2 FQGNSA. The CDR3 here is CASRLGSNEQFF. The CDR3 coding sequence is TGTGCCAGCAGGTTAGGTAGCAATGAGCAGTTCTTC.

This clonotype showed up just a few times. V gene TRBV29-1 combines with J gene TRBJ2-1; D call uncertain. Germline V CDR1 and CDR2: SQVTM, ANQGSEA. V lost 4 bases, J lost 0 bases, and 10 bases lay in between. This CDR3 is built from 14 residues. The CDR3 coding sequence is TGCAGCGTTGTCGGCAGCATCTCCTACAATGAGCAGTTCTTC. Translation: CSVVGSISYNEQFF.

This clonotype was counted only a few times. The chain has TRBV10-3 and TRBJ2-7, with D uncertain. CDR1 is ENHRY, CDR2 SYGVKD, per germline. V lost 3 bases and J lost 1, with 7 bases in between. This CDR3 region has 13 residues. In DNA, the CDR3 is TGTGCCATCAGTGATTACTCTTCCTACGAGCAGTACTTC. Translating gives CAISDYSSYEQYF.

V usage is TRBV7-9 and J usage is TRBJ1-1; D perhaps matches TRBD1 (6 bases). Trimming removed 6 bases from V and 10 bases from J, with 21 bases in between. Looked up from germline, CDR1 is SEHNR and CDR2 is FQNEAQ (reference sequence). The CDR3 length is 14 residues. The CDR3 sequence: CASRSIQGWSGAFF. The CDR3, as DNA: TGTGCCAGCAGATCCATACAGGGCTGGAGTGGAGCTTTCTTT.

This clonotype was observed many times. The rearrangement links TRBV20-1 to TRBJ2-2; tentative D call: TRBD2 (6 bases). CDR1 is DFQATT, CDR2 SNEGSKA, per germline (reference sequence). The CDR3 totals 15 residues. The V and J ends lost 4 bases and 3 bases respectively, with 15 bases between them. CDR3 sequence reads: CSATLGGADTGELFF. CDR3 nucleotides: TGCAGTGCTACGTTGGGAGGAGCGGACACCGGGGAGCTGTTTTTT.

V usage is TRBV3-1 and J usage is TRBJ1-4, with 10 positions matching TRBD1. The germline V gene encodes CDR1 LGHDT and CDR2 YNNKEL (reference sequence). This CDR3 is 16 amino acids long. V dropped 3 bases and J dropped 5; count of bases not matched to a gene: 6. CDR3 residues: CASSQPGQGLNEKLFF. CDR3 bases: TGTGCCAGCAGCCAGCCGGGACAGGGGTTGAATGAAAAACTGTTTTTT.

The J gene is TRBJ1-2, the V gene TRBV12-3 or TRBV12-4; D uncertain. The V end was cut by 1 base, the J end by 5 bases, with 11 bases between. This CDR3 contains 14 residues. The CDR3 DNA reads as TGTGCCAGCAGTTTAGTTCGGGCGGATTATGGCTACACCTTC. Amino acids: CASSLVRADYGYTF.

On this clonotype itself: One junction end does not reproduce the germline sequence, and a read error may be involved. The chain employs TRBV20-1 and TRBJ2-5; 7 bases align to TRBD1. Germline V gene lookup returns CDR1 DFQATT and CDR2 SNEGSKA (reference sequence). The CDR3 spans 14 residues. The CDR3: CSAPRPPDRLKPFF. The CDR3 DNA follows: TGCAGTGCTCCCAGACCCCCGGACAGGTTGAAACCGTTCTTC.

This clonotype was detected only a few times. The CDR3 coding sequence is TGTGCCTGGAGTGACCTCCCTGGAAACACCATATATTTT. Residues: CAWSDLPGNTIYF. This sequence joins TRBV30 and TRBJ1-3; no clear D. V was trimmed by 1 base and J by 2 bases, leaving 6 bases between them. Looked up from germline, CDR1 is GTSNPN and CDR2 is SVGIG (reference sequence). The CDR3 totals 13 residues.

This clonotype was counted between two and nine times. The chain recombines TRBV6-2 or TRBV6-3 with TRBJ2-1; D is tentatively TRBD1 or TRBD2 (5 bases each). CDR1 is MNHEY, CDR2 SVGEGT, per germline. The length of the CDR3 is 16 residues. Deletions cut 5 bases from V and 4 bases from J, with 18 bases between. The CDR3 protein is CASSRPPGRLYNEQFF. DNA for the CDR3: TGTGCCAGCAGTCGACCCCCGGGACGCCTATACAATGAGCAGTTCTTC.

V and J are TRBV10-3 and TRBJ1-1, with D tentatively TRBD1 (6 bases). V gave up 6 bases and J gave up 4 bases, with 15 bases separating them. The CDR3 contains 14 residues. The germline V gene encodes CDR1 ENHRY and CDR2 SYGVKD. The CDR3 spells CAISADRRVTEAFF. DNA for the CDR3: TGTGCCATCAGCGCAGACAGGCGGGTCACTGAAGCTTTCTTT.

Of note for this clonotype: A clone one base away is much larger, so this may be a read error. The chain carries TRBV10-3 and TRBJ1-1; D gene uncertain. CDR1 is ENHRY, CDR2 SYGVKD, per germline. The CDR3 length is 15 residues. The chain's CDR3 is CAIIETTGSNTEAFF. The DNA of the CDR3 is TGTGCCATCATTGAGACGACGGGCAGTAACACTGAAGCTTTCTTT.

The gene calls are TRBV12-3 or TRBV12-4 and TRBJ1-2; D unclear. V was clipped by 6 bases and J by 4 bases, with 9 bases between them. The CDR3 sequence is 12 residues long. This CDR3 is CASSVGTYGYTF. For the CDR3, the DNA is TGTGCCAGCAGCGTCGGTACCTATGGCTACACCTTC.

This sequence joins TRBV21-1 and TRBJ2-5; the table's D call of TRBD1 was not tested on the DNA. The end of the DNA fits TRBJ2-1 better, so the J call may be wrong. TRBV21-1 is a pseudogene. This CDR3 comprises 17 residues. CDR3 sequence: CASSNMFWVPLTNEQFF. In DNA, the CDR3 is TGTGCCAGCAGCAATATGTTCTGGGTCCCCCTTACCAATGAGCAGTTCTTC.